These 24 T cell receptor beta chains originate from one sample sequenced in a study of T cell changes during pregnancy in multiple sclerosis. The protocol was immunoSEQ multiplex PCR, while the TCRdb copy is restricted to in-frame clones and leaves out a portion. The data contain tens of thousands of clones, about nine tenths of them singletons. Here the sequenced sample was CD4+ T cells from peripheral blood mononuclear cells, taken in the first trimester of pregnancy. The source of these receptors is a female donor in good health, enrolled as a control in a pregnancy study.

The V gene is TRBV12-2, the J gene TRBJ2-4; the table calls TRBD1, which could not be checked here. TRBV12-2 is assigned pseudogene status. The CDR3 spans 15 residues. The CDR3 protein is CASRFQGSAKNIQYF. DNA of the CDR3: TGTGCAAGTCGCTTCCAGGGGTCAGCCAAAAACATTCAGTACTTC.

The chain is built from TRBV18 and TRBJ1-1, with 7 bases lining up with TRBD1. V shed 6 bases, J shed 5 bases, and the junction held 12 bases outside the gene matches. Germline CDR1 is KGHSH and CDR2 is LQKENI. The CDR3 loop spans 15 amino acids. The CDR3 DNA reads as TGTGCCAGCTCGCTACACAGGGGAGTAGATACTGAAGCTTTCTTT. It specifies CASSLHRGVDTEAFF.

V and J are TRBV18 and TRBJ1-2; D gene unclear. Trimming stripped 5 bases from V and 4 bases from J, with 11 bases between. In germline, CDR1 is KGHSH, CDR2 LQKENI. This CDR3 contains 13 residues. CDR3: CASSGQDSYGYTF. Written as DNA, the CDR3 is TGTGCCAGCTCAGGTCAGGATTCCTATGGCTACACCTTC. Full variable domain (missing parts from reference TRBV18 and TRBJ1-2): NAGVMQNPRHLVRRRGQEARLRCSPMKGHSHVYWYRQLPEEGLKFMVYLQKENIIDESGMPKERFSAEFPKEGPSILRIQQVVRGDSAAYFCASSGQDSYGYTFGSGTRLTVV.

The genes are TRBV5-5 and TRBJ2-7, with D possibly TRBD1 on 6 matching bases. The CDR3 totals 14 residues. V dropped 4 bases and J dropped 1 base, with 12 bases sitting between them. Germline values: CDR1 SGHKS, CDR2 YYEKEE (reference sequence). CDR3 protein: CASSRSGQSYEQYF. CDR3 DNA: TGTGCCAGCAGCCGAAGTGGACAGTCCTACGAGCAGTACTTC.

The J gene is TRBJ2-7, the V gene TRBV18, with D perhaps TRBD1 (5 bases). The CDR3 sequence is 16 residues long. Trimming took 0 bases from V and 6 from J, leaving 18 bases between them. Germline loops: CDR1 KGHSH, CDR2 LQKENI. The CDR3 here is CASSPPGRVPPAEQYF. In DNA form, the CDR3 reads TGTGCCAGCTCACCACCGGGCAGGGTACCACCCGCCGAGCAGTACTTC. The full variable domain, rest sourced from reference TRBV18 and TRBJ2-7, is NAGVMQNPRHLVRRRGQEARLRCSPMKGHSHVYWYRQLPEEGLKFMVYLQKENIIDESGMPKERFSAEFPKEGPSILRIQQVVRGDSAAYFCASSPPGRVPPAEQYFGPGTRLTVT.

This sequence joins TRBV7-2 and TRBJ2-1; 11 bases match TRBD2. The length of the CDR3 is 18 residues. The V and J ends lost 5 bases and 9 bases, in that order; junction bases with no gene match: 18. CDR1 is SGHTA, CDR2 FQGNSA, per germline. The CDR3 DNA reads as TGTGCCAGCAGCCCTAGGGGGATCACTAGCGGGGGTAGAGGTGAGCAGTTCTTC. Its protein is CASSPRGITSGGRGEQFF. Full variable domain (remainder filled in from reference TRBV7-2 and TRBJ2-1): GAGVSQSPSNKVTEKGKDVELRCDPISGHTALYWYRQSLGQGLEFLIYFQGNSAPDKSGLPSDRFSAERTGGSVSTLTIQRTQQEDSAVYLCASSPRGITSGGRGEQFFGPGTRLTVL.

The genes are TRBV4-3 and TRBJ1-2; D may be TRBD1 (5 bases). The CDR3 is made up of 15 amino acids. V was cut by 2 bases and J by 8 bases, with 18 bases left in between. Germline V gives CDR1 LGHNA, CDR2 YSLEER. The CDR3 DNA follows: TGCGCCAGCAGCCAACGGGGAGGAAGGGGAGAAGGCTACACCTTC. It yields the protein CASSQRGGRGEGYTF.

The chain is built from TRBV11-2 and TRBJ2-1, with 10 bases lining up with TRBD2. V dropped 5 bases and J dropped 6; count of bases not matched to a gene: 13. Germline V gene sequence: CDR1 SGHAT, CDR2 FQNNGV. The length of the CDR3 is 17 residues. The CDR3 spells CASSPGLGASGGNEQFF. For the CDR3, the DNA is TGTGCCAGCAGCCCCGGACTGGGGGCTAGCGGGGGCAATGAGCAGTTCTTC.

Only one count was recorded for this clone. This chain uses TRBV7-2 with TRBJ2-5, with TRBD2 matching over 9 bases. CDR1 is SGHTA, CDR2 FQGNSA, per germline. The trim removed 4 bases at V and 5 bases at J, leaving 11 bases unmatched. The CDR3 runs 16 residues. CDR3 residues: CASSSQIAGAGETQYF. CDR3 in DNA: TGTGCCAGCAGCTCCCAAATAGCGGGGGCCGGGGAGACCCAGTACTTC.

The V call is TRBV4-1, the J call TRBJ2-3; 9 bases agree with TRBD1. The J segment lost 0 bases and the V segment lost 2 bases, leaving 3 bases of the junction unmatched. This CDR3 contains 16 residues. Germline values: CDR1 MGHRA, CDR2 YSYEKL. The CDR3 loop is CASSQQQGASTDTQYF. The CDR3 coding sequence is TGCGCCAGCAGCCAACAACAGGGGGCGAGCACAGATACGCAGTATTTT.

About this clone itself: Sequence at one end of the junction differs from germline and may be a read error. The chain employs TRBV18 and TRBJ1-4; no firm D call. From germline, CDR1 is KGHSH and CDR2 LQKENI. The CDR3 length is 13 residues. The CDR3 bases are TGTGCCAGCTCACCAGGCACTAAAGAAAAACTGTTTTTT. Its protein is CASSPGTKEKLFF.

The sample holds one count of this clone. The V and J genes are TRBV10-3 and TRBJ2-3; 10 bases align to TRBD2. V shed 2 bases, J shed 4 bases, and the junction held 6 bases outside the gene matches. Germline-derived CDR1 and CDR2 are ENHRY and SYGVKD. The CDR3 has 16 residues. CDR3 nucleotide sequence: TGTGCCATCAGTGAGAGCGGGGGGGCTCTCCCAGATACGCAGTATTTT. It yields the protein CAISESGGALPDTQYF.

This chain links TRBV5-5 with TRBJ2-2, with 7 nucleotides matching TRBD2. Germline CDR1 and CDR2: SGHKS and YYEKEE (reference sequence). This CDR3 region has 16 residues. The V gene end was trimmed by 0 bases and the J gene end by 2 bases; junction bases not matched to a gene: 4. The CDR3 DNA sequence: TGTGCCAGCAGCTTGGGGCAGCGGGGTAACACCGGGGAGCTGTTTTTT. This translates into CASSLGQRGNTGELFF. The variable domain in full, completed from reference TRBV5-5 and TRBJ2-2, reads DAGVTQSPTHLIKTRGQQVTLRCSPISGHKSVSWYQQVLGQGPQFIFQYYEKEERGRGNFPDRFSARQFPNYSSELNVNALLLGDSALYLCASSLGQRGNTGELFFGEGSRLTVL.

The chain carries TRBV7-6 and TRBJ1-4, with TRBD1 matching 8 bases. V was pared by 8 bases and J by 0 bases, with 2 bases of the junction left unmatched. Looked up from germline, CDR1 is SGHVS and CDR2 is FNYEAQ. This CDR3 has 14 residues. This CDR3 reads CASRTGTTNEKLFF. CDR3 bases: TGTGCCAGCCGGACAGGGACAACTAATGAAAAACTGTTTTTT.

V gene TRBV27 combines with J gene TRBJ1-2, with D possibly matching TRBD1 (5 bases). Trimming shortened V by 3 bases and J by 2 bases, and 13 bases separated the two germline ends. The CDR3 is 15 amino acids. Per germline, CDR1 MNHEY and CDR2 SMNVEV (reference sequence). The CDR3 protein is CASSLVGERNYGYTF. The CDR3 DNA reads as TGTGCCAGCAGTTTGGTAGGGGAAAGGAACTATGGCTACACCTTC.

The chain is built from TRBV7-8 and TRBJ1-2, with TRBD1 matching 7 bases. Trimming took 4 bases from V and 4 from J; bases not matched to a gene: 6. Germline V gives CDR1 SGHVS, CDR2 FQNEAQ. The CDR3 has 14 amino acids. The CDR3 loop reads CASSSQRTGYGYTF. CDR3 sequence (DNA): TGTGCCAGCAGCTCCCAGAGGACAGGCTATGGCTACACCTTC.

The CDR3, as DNA: TGTGCCAGCAGCTTGACGGCAGGGGGCCCAGAGACCCAGTACTTC. Its translation: CASSLTAGGPETQYF. This rearrangement joins TRBV5-6 to TRBJ2-5, with 8 bases matching TRBD1. Trimming took 1 base from V and 4 from J; bases not matched to a gene: 6. Looked up from germline, CDR1 is SGHDT and CDR2 is YYEEEE. This CDR3 comprises 15 residues. Based on the CDR3 plus reference TRBV5-6 and TRBJ2-5, the full variable domain is DAGVTQSPTHLIKTRGQQVTLRCSPKSGHDTVSWYQQALGQGPQFIFQYYEEEERQRGNFPDRFSGHQFPNYSSELNVNALLLGDSALYLCASSLTAGGPETQYFGPGTRLLVL.

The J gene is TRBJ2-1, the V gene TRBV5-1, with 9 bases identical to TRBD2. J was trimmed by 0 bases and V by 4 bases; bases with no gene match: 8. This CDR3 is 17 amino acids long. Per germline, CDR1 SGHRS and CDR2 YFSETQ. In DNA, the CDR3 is TGCGCCAGCAGCCGGGGGAGCGGGGGGAGCTCCTACAATGAGCAGTTCTTC. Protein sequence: CASSRGSGGSSYNEQFF.

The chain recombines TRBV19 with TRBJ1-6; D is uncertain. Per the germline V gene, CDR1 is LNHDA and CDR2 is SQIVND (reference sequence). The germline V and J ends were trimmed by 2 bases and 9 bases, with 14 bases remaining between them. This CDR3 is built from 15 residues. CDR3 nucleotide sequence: TGTGCCAGTAGTATAATTTCGGGGAACGGTTCACCCCTCCACTTT. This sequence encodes CASSIISGNGSPLHF.

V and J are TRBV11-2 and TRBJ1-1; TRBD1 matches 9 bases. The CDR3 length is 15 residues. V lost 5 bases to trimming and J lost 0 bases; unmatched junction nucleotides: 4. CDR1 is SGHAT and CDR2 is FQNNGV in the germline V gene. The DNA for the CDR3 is TGTGCCAGCAGCATCACAGGGGGCTTGAACACTGAAGCTTTCTTT. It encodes CASSITGGLNTEAFF.

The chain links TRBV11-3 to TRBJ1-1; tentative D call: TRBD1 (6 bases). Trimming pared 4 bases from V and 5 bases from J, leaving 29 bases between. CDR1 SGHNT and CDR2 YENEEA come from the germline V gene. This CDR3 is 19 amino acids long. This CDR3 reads CASSSVRGGGEKGETEAFF. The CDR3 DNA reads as TGTGCCAGCAGCTCAGTCCGGGGTGGGGGCGAGAAAGGGGAAACTGAAGCTTTCTTT.

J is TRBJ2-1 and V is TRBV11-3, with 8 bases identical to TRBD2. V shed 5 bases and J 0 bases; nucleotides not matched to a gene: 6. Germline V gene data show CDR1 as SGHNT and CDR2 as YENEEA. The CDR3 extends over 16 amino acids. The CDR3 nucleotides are TGTGCCAGCAGCCGGGGGGGCCGGAGCTCCTACAATGAGCAGTTCTTC. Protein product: CASSRGGRSSYNEQFF.

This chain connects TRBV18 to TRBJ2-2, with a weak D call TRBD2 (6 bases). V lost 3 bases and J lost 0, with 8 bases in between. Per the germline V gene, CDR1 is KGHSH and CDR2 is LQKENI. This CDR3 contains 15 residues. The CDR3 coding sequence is TGTGCCAGCTCACCCCAGCGGGCGAACACCGGGGAGCTGTTTTTT. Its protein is CASSPQRANTGELFF. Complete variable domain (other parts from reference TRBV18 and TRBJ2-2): NAGVMQNPRHLVRRRGQEARLRCSPMKGHSHVYWYRQLPEEGLKFMVYLQKENIIDESGMPKERFSAEFPKEGPSILRIQQVVRGDSAAYFCASSPQRANTGELFFGEGSRLTVL.

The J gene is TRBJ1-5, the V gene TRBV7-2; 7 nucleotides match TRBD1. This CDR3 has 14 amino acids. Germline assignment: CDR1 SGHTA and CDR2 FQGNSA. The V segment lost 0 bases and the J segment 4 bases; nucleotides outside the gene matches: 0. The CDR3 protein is CASSLATGNQPQHF. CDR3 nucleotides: TGTGCCAGCAGCTTAGCGACAGGGAATCAGCCCCAGCATTTT.